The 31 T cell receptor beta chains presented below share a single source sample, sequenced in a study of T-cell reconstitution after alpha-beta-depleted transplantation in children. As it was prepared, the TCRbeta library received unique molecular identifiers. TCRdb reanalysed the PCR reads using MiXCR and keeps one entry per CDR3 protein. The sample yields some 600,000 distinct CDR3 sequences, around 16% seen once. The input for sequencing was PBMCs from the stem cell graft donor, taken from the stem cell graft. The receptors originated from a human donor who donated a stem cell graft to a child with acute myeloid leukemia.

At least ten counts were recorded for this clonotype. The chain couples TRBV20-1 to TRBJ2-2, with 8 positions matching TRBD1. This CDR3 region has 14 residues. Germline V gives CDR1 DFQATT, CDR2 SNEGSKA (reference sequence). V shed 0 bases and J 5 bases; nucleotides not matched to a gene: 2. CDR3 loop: CSARDHRGTGELFF. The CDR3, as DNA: TGCAGTGCTAGAGACCACAGGGGGACCGGGGAGCTGTTTTTT.

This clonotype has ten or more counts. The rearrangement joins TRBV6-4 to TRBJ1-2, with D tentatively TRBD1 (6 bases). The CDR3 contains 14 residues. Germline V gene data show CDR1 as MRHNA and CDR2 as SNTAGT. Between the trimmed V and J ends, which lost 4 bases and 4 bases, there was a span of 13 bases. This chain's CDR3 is CASSAGGPGYGYTF. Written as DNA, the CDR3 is TGTGCCAGCAGTGCTGGGGGGCCGGGCTATGGCTACACCTTC.

The CDR3 protein is CASSPSLGTDTQYF. DNA of the CDR3: TGTGCCAGCAGCCCCTCACTAGGGACAGATACGCAGTATTTT. The chain recombines TRBV4-2 with TRBJ2-3; D might be TRBD2 (5 bases). The V and J ends lost 4 bases and 3 bases respectively, with 11 bases between them. Germline loops: CDR1 LGHNA, CDR2 YNFKEQ. The CDR3 extends over 14 amino acids.

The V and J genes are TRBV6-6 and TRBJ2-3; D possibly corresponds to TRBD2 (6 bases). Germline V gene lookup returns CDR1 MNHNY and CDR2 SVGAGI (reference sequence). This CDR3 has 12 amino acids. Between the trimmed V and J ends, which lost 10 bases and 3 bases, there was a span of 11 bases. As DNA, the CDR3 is TGTGCCACTGGAGGGGTTACAGATACGCAGTATTTT. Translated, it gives CATGGVTDTQYF.

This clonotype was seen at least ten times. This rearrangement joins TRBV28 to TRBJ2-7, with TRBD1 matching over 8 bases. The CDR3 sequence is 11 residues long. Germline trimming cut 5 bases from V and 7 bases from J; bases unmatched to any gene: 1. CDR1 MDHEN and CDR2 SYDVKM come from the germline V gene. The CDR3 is CASSRDREQYV. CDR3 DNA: TGTGCCAGCAGTCGGGACAGGGAGCAGTACGTC.

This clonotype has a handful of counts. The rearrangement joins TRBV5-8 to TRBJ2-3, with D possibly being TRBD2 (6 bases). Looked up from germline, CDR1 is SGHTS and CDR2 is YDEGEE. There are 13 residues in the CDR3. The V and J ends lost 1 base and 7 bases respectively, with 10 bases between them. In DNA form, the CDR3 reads TGTGCCAGCAGCTTGCTACTAGCAAATACGCAGTATTTT. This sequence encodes CASSLLLANTQYF.

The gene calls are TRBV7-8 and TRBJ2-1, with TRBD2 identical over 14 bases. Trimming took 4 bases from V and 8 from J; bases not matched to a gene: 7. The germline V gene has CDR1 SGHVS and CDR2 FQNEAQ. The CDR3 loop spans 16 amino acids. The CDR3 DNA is TGTGCCAGCAGCTCGTGGACTAGCGGGGGGAAGGATGAGCAGTTCTTC. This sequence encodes CASSSWTSGGKDEQFF.

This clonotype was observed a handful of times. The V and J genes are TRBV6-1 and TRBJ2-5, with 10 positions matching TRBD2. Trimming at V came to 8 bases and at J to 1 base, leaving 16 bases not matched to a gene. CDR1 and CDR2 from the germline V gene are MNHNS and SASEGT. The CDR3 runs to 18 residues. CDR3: CASLVAGGVPHRQETQYF. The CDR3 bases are TGTGCCAGCCTTGTAGCGGGGGGCGTACCTCACCGCCAAGAGACCCAGTACTTC.

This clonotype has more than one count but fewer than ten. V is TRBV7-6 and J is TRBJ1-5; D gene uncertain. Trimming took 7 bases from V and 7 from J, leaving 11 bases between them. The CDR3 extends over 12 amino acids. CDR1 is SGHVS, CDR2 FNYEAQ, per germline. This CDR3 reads CASTQPGQPQHF. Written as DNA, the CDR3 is TGTGCCAGCACCCAGCCCGGGCAGCCCCAGCATTTT.

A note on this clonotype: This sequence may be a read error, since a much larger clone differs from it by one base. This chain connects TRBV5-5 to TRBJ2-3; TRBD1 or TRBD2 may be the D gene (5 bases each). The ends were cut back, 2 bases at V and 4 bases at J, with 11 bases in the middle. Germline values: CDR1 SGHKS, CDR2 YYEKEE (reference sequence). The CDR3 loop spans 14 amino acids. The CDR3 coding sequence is TGTGCCAGCAGCTTCCCCAGGGAGTCAGATACGCAGTATTTT. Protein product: CASSFPRESDTQYF.

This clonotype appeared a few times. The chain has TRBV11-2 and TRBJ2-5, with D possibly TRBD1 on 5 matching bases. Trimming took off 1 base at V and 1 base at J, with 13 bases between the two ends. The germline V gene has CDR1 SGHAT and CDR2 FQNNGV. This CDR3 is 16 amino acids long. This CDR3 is CASSLAGSRVQETQYF. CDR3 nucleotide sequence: TGTGCCAGCAGCTTAGCCGGAAGCAGGGTCCAAGAGACCCAGTACTTC.

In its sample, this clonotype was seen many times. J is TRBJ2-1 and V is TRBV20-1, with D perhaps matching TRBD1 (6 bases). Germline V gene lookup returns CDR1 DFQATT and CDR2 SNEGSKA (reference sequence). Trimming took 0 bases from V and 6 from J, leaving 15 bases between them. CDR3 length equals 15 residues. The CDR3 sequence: CSARDLDRLSNEQFF. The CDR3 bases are TGCAGTGCTAGAGATCTAGACAGGCTAAGCAATGAGCAGTTCTTC.

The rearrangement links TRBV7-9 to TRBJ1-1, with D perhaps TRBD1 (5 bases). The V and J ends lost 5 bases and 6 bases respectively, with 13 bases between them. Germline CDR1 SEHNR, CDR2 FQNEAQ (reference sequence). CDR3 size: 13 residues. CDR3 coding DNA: TGTGCCAGCAGCACTCTTCGGGGGGCTGAAGCTTTCTTT. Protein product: CASSTLRGAEAFF.

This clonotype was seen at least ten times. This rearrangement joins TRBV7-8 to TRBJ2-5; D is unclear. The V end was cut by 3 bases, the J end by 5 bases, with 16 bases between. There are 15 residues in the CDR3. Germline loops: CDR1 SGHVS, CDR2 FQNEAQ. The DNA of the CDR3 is TGTGCCAGCAGCTTGAATAGGGATAGGATGGAGACCCAGTACTTC. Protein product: CASSLNRDRMETQYF. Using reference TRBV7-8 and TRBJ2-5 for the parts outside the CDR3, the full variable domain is GAGVSQSPRYKVAKRGQDVALRCDPISGHVSLFWYQQALGQGPEFLTYFQNEAQLDKSGLPSDRFFAERPEGSVSTLKIQRTQQEDSAVYLCASSLNRDRMETQYFGPGTRLLVL.

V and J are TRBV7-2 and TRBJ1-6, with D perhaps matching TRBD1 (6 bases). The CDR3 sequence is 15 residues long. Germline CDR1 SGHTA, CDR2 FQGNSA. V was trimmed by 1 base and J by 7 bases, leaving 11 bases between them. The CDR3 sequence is CASSLVRGGNSPLHF. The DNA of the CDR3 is TGTGCCAGCAGCTTAGTCAGGGGAGGAAATTCACCCCTCCACTTT.

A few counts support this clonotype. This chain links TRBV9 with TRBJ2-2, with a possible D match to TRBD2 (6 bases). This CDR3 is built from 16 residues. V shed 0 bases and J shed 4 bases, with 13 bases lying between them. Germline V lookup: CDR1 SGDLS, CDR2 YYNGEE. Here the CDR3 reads CASSVVAGWGTGELFF. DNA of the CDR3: TGTGCCAGCAGCGTAGTGGCGGGGTGGGGCACCGGGGAGCTGTTTTTT.

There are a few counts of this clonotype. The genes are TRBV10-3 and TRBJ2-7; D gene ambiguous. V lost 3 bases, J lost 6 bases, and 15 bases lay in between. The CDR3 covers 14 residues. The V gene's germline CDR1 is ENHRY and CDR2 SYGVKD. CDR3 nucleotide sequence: TGTGCCATCAGTGATAGTCCCCCGGTCGTCGAGCAGTACGTC. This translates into CAISDSPPVVEQYV.

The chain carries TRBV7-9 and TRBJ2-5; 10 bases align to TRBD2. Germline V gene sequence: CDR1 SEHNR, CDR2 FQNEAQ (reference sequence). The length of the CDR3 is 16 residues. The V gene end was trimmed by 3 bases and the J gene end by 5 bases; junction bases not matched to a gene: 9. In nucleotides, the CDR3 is TGTGCCAGCAGCTTGACTCTAGCGGGGGTGTTCGAGACCCAGTACTTC. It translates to CASSLTLAGVFETQYF. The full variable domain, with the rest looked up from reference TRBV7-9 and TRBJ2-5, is DTGVSQNPRHKITKRGQNVTFRCDPISEHNRLYWYRQTLGQGPEFLTYFQNEAQLEKSRLLSDRFSAERPKGSFSTLEIQRTEQGDSAMYLCASSLTLAGVFETQYFGPGTRLLVL.

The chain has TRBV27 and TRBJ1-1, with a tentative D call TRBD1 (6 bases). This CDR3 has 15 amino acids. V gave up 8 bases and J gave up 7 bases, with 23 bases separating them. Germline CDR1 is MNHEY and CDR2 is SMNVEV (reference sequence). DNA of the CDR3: TGTGCCAGCCTGGGGTCCGTCCCTGGACAGAGTGAAGCTTTCTTT. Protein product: CASLGSVPGQSEAFF.

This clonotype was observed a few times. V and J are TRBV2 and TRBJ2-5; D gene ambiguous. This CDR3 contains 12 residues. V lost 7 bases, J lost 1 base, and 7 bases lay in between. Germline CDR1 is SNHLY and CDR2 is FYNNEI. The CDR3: CASMEFQETQYF. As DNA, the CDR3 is TGTGCCAGCATGGAGTTCCAAGAGACCCAGTACTTC.

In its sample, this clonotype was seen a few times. The CDR3 here is CASSLGQLAQDTQYF. The CDR3 DNA sequence: TGTGCCAGCAGCTTGGGTCAACTGGCGCAAGATACGCAGTATTTT. V gene TRBV5-5 combines with J gene TRBJ2-3, with D unclear. The germline CDR1 and CDR2 sequences are SGHKS and YYEKEE (reference sequence). Trimming took 0 bases from V and 5 from J, leaving 13 bases between them. This CDR3 is built from 15 residues.

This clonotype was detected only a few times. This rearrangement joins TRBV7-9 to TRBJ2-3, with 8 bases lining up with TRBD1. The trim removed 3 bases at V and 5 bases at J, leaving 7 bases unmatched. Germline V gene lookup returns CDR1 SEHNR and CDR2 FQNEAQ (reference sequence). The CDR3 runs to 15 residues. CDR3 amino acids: CASSLGQATIDTQYF. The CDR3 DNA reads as TGTGCCAGCAGCTTGGGACAGGCGACCATAGATACGCAGTATTTT.

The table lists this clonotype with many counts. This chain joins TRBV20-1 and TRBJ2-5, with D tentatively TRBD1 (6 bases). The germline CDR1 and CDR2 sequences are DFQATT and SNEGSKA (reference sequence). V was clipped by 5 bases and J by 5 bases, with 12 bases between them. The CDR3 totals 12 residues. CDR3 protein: CSAGGGYETQYF. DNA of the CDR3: TGCAGTGCTGGTGGGGGCTACGAGACCCAGTACTTC.

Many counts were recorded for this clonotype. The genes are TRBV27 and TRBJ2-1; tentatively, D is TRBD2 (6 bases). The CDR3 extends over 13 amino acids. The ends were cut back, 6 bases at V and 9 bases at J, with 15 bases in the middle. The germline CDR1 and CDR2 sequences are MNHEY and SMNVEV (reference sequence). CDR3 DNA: TGTGCCAGCAGGCCGACTAGTCTGGGTGAGCAGTTCTTC. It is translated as CASRPTSLGEQFF.

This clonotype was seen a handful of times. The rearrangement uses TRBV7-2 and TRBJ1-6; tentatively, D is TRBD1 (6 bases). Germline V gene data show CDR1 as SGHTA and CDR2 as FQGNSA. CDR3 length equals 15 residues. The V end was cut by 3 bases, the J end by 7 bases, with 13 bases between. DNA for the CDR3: TGTGCCAGCAGCTTGGCCAGGGGCGGGAATTCACCCCTCCACTTT. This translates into CASSLARGGNSPLHF.

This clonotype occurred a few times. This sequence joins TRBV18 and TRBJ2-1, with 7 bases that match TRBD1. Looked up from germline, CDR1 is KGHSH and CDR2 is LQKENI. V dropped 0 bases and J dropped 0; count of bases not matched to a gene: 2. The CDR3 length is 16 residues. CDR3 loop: CASSPPDRVSYNEQFF. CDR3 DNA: TGTGCCAGCTCACCACCTGACAGGGTCTCCTACAATGAGCAGTTCTTC.

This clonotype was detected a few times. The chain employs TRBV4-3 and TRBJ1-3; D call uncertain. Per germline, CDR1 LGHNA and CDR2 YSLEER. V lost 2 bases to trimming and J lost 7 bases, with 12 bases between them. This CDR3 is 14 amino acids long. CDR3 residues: CASSQSLGGNTIYF. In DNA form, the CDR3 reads TGCGCCAGCAGCCAAAGTTTAGGCGGGAACACCATATATTTT.

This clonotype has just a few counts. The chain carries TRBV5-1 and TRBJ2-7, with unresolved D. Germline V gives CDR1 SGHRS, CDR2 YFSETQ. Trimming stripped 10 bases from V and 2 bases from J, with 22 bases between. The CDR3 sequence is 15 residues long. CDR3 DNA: TGCGCCGGACCACGTTGGGTGGATCCTACCTACGAGCAGTACGTC. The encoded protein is CAGPRWVDPTYEQYV.

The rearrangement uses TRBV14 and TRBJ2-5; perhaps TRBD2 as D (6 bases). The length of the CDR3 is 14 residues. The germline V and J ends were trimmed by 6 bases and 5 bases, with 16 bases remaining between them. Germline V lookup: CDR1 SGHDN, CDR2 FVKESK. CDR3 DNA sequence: TGTGCCAGCAGATCTGAATTCAGCGGGGAGACCCAGTACTTC. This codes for CASRSEFSGETQYF. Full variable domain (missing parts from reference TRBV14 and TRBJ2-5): EAGVTQFPSHSVIEKGQTVTLRCDPISGHDNLYWYRRVMGKEIKFLLHFVKESKQDESGMPNNRFLAERTGGTYSTLKVQPAELEDSGVYFCASRSEFSGETQYFGPGTRLLVL.

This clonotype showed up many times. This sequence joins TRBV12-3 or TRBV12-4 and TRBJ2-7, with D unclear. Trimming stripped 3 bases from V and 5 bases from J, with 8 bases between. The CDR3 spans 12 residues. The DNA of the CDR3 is TGTGCCAGCAGTTTCGGTGTGCACGAGCAGTACGTC. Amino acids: CASSFGVHEQYV.

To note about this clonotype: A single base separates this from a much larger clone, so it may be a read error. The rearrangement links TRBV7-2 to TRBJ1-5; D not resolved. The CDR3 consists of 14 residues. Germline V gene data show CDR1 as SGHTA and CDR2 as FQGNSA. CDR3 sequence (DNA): TGTGCCAGCAGCTTAGGGGCCAACAATCAGCCCCAGAATTTT. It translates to CASSLGANNQPQNF.